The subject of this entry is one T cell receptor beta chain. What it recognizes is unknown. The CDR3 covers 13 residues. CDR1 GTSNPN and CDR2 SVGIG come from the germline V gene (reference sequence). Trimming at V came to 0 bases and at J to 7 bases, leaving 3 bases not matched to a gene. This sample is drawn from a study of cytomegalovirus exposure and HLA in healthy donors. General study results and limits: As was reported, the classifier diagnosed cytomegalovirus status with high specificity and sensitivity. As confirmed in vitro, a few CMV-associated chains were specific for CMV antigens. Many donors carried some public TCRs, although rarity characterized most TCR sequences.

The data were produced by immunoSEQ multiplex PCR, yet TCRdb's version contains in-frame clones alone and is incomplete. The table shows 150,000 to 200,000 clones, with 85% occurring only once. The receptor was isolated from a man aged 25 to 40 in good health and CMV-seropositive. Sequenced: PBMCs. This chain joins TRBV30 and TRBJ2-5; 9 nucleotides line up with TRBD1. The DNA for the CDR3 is TGTGCCTGGAGTGTAATGGGACAGGGGACCCAGTACTTC. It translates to CAWSVMGQGTQYF.